This TCR beta chain was observed in a study of T-cell reconstitution after alpha-beta-depleted transplantation in children. V lost 6 bases and J 0 bases, leaving 12 bases between the germline ends. Germline CDR1 SGHTA, CDR2 FQGNSA. This CDR3 comprises 15 residues. A library of TCRbeta sequences, prepared with unique molecular identifiers, was generated. From the PCR reads, TCRdb called clonotypes with MiXCR, one entry per CDR3 protein. In the table there are around 480,000 distinct CDR3 sequences, 32% of which are singletons. This TCR was sampled from a human donor who donated a stem cell graft to a child with aplastic anemia. This sample comprised PBMCs from the stem cell graft donor, obtained from the stem cell graft. This chain connects TRBV7-2 to TRBJ1-5; D is undetermined. CDR3 sequence (DNA): TGTGCCAGCAGTCAACGGCCATATAGCAATCAGCCCCAGCATTTT. It specifies CASSQRPYSNQPQHF.